This entry is about one T cell receptor beta chain. The sample belongs to a study of blood T cell repertoires in COVID-19. Study in general: Material from acute and convalescent COVID-19 was sourced from the United States, Italy and Spain.

The germline V and J ends were trimmed by 4 bases and 7 bases, with 13 bases remaining between them. CDR3 length: 13 amino acids. Libraries were prepared by immunoSEQ multiplex PCR; TCRdb keeps only in-frame clonotypes and omits some of them. This sample carries fewer than 250,000 clones, 80% to 90% of them seen once, and the ten largest clones take around 1%. The study recruited people aged about 18 to 90 years across about two dozen US areas. Researchers sorted participants into cohorts using their self-reported clinical history. The V and J genes are TRBV12-3 or TRBV12-4 and TRBJ1-1, with D uncertain. The material sequenced was PBMCs or T cells enriched from blood (not recorded which). The clonotype originates from a man between 45 and 60 years old who had been exposed to COVID-19. In nucleotides, the CDR3 is TGTGCCAGCAGTTATTGGGTTGGGCTTGAAGCTTTCTTT. It encodes CASSYWVGLEAFF.